This T cell receptor beta chain was retrieved from a study of CD8+CD57+ T cells in acquired aplastic anemia. Study details: Mean yield of DNA from sorted CD4+ and CD8+ cells was 3 to 3.5 ug.

Profiling that covered TCR beta VDJ and CDR3 relied on genomic DNA as its template. In TCRdb, the reads were re-called with MiXCR into one record per CDR3 protein. There are around 430,000 distinct CDR3 sequences in the sample; less than 35% occur only once, and 0.82% lies in the top ten. This clonotype was seen repeatedly, ten times or more. Deletions cut 7 bases from V and 3 bases from J, with 10 bases between. The germline gives CDR1 MNHNS, CDR2 SASEGT. This CDR3 is 13 amino acids long. It was patients with CD8+CD57+ cell expansion by flow cytometry who were chosen for sequencing. This receptor was obtained from a human donor with aplastic anemia. Material: sorted CD4+, CD8+, or CD8+CD57+ T cells (not recorded which) from PBMCs. This rearrangement joins TRBV6-1 to TRBJ1-5, with D perhaps matching TRBD1 (6 bases). CDR3 amino acids: CASKDSNNQPQHF. CDR3 nucleotides: TGTGCCAGCAAGGACAGTAACAATCAGCCCCAGCATTTT.